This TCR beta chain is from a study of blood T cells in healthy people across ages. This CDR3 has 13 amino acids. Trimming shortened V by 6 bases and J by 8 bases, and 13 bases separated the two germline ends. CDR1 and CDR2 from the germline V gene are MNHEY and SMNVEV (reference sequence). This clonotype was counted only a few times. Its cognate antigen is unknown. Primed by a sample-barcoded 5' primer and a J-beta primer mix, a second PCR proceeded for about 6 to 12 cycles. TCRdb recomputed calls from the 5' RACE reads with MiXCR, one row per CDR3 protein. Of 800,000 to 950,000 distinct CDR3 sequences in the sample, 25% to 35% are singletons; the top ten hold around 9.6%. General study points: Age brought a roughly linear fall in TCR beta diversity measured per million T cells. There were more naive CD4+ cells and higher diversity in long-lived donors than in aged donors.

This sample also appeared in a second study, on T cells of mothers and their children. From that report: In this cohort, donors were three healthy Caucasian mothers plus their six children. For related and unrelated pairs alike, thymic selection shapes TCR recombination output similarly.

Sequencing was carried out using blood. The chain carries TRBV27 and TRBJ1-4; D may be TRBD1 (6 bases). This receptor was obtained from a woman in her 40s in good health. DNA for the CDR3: TGTGCCAGCAGCCGCGGACAGCTCGAAAAACTGTTTTTT. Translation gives CASSRGQLEKLFF.